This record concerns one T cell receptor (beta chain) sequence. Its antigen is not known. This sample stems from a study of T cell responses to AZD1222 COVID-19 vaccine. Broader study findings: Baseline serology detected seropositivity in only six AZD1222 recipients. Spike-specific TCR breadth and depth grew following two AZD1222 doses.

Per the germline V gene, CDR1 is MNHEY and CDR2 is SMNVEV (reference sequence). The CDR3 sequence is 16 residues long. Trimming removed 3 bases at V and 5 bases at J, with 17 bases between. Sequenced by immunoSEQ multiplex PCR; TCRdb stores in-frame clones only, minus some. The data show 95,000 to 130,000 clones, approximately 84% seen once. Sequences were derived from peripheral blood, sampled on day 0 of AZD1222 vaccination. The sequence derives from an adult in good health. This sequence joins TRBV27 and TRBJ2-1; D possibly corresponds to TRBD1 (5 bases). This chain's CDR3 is CASSLLGPGPHNEQFF. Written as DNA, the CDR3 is TGTGCCAGCAGTTTGCTGGGGCCAGGTCCACACAATGAGCAGTTCTTC.